The 2 T cell receptor beta chains given below trace back to one sample, sequenced in a study of OX40 agonist ivuxolimab in advanced cancers. Here immunoSEQ multiplex PCR was the method, and the copy in TCRdb shows in-frame clones only, minus some. This table has under 60,000 clones, approximately 90% appearing once. Sequences were derived from CD4+ or CD8+ T cells sorted from blood, sampled in a trial of the OX40 agonist ivuxolimab. These receptor sequences come from an adult with an advanced solid tumor such as melanoma, head and neck, liver or kidney cancer.

Of note for this clone: In the same sample, other DNA sequences code for this CDR3. This chain joins TRBV7-9 and TRBJ1-5; 7 nucleotides line up with TRBD1. After removal of 5 bases from V and 6 bases from J, the junction contained 4 bases not matched to a gene. This CDR3 region has 13 residues. The germline V gene encodes CDR1 SEHNR and CDR2 FQNEAQ (reference sequence). This CDR3 reads CASSRQGSQPQHF. Here the CDR3 DNA reads TGTGCCAGCAGCCGACAGGGCAGTCAGCCCCAGCATTTT.

This rearrangement joins TRBV9 to TRBJ2-7; 9 nucleotides align to TRBD1. Germline CDR1 reads SGDLS; CDR2 reads YYNGEE. This CDR3 is built from 13 residues. Trimming cost V 6 bases and J 6 bases; bases outside gene matches: 7. In nucleotides, the CDR3 is TGTGCCAGCACCAGGACAGGGGCGGGCGAGCAGTACTTC. It encodes CASTRTGAGEQYF.